Listed below are T cell receptor beta chains from one sample, sequenced in a study of shared clonotypes between healthy human individuals. Assay: immunoSEQ multiplex PCR; the TCRdb copy retains only in-frame clones and omits some. The sample carries about 2.1 million clones, just over 90% recorded once. The specimen sequenced was naive CD8+ T cells from PBMCs. These TCRs come from a young man in good health. Some clones in this sample may be carry-over from other donors' samples. The CDR3 runs from the conserved cysteine through the conserved F or W. D genes are given only for firm matches. The size entry is marked missing in some rows and otherwise reads once, few, many or a size class.

>once|TRBV9|TRBJ2-2|.
CASSGPTSPNTGELFF
TGTGCCAGCAGCGGACCTACTAGCCCCAACACCGGGGAGCTGTTTTTT
>.|TRBV14|TRBJ1-2|TRBD1
CASSTTGNYGYTF
TGTGCCAGCAGCACGACAGGGAACTATGGCTACACCTTC
>.|TRBV18|TRBJ2-2|.
CASSPERGGTGELFF
TGTGCCAGCTCACCAGAAAGGGGCGGCACCGGGGAGCTGTTTTTT
>.|TRBV7-9|TRBJ2-2|.
CASSSPGGKVTGELFF
TGTGCCAGCAGCTCCCCAGGGGGGAAAGTCACCGGGGAGCTGTTTTTT
>.|TRBV7-9|TRBJ1-3|.
CASSLREFSGNTIYF
TGTGCCAGCAGCTTAAGGGAATTCTCTGGAAACACCATATATTTT
>.|TRBV7-2|TRBJ2-5|.
CASSRGTGYQETQYF
TGTGCCAGCAGCCGTGGAACAGGGTACCAAGAGACCCAGTACTTC
>.|TRBV29-1|TRBJ2-7|.
CSVEVDTTTGEQYF
TGCAGCGTTGAAGTTGACACAACCACTGGCGAGCAGTACTTC
>.|TRBV29-1|TRBJ2-2|TRBD1
CSVEGGPGQGFRELFF
TGCAGCGTTGAAGGGGGACCGGGACAGGGTTTCAGGGAGCTGTTTTTT
>.|TRBV7-8|TRBJ2-7|TRBD2
CASSSEREESYEQYF
TGTGCCAGCAGCTCGGAGCGGGAGGAATCCTACGAGCAGTACTTC
>.|TRBV19|TRBJ2-1|TRBD2
CASTISGYSYNEQFF
TGTGCCAGTACCATTAGCGGGTACTCCTACAATGAGCAGTTCTTC
>.|TRBV28|TRBJ1-1|.
CASSLLGVGNTEAFF
TGTGCCAGCAGTTTATTGGGGGTTGGGAACACTGAAGCTTTCTTT
>.|TRBV19|TRBJ2-2|TRBD2
CASRTRAFSGTSGSTGELFF
TGTGCCAGTAGGACCCGGGCCTTTTCCGGGACTAGCGGGAGCACCGGGGAGCTGTTTTTT
>.|TRBV6-5|TRBJ2-5|.
CASSYSRVVETQYF
TGTGCCAGCAGTTACTCGAGAGTAGTTGAGACCCAGTACTTC
>.|TRBV29-1|TRBJ2-5|.
CSVDSGIQETQYF
TGCAGCGTTGATAGTGGGATCCAAGAGACCCAGTACTTC
>.|TRBV29-1|TRBJ2-1|.
CSVEVISYNEQFF
TGCAGCGTTGAGGTAATTAGTTACAATGAGCAGTTCTTC
>.|TRBV5-1|TRBJ2-7|TRBD2
CASSPSGGGSNEQYF
TGCGCCAGCAGCCCTAGCGGGGGAGGGTCCAACGAGCAGTACTTC
>once|TRBV4-3|TRBJ1-5|.
CASSQTGYQPQHF
TGCGCCAGCAGCCAAACAGGGTACCAGCCCCAGCATTTT
>.|TRBV19|TRBJ2-2|TRBD1
CASKEGGTGAIGTGELFF
TGTGCCAGCAAGGAAGGCGGGACAGGGGCCATTGGAACCGGGGAGCTGTTTTTT
>.|TRBV19|TRBJ1-1|.
CASSFQNTEAFF
TGTGCCAGTAGTTTTCAGAACACTGAAGCTTTCTTT
>.|TRBV7-9|TRBJ2-5|.
CASTQPLVQETQYF
TGTGCCAGCACTCAACCCCTGGTCCAAGAGACCCAGTACTTC
>.|TRBV6-7|TRBJ2-7|.
CASSYPTGLRASYEQYF
TGTGCCAGCAGTTACCCGACCGGGTTAAGAGCCTCCTACGAGCAGTACTTC
>.|TRBV13|TRBJ1-2|.
CASSPPLTGNYGYTF
TGTGCCAGCAGCCCCCCCCTTACAGGGAACTATGGCTACACCTTC
>.|TRBV11-2|TRBJ2-2|.
CASSPRWAGRNAGELFF
TGTGCCAGCAGCCCCCGGTGGGCGGGAAGAAATGCCGGGGAGCTGTTTTTT
>.|TRBV6-1|TRBJ2-7|.
CASTGQNISYEQYF
TGTGCCAGCACCGGACAGAACATATCCTACGAGCAGTACTTC
>.|TRBV6-5|TRBJ2-5|.
CASSHPREYQETQYF
TGTGCCAGCAGTCACCCTCGGGAGTACCAAGAGACCCAGTACTTC
>.|TRBV7-9|TRBJ2-5|.
CASSQRGGRNQETQYF
TGTGCCAGCAGCCAAAGGGGGGGCAGGAACCAAGAGACCCAGTACTTC
>.|TRBV5-6|TRBJ2-7|TRBD2
CASSLGAGGSYEQYF
TGTGCCAGCAGCTTGGGAGCGGGAGGCTCCTACGAGCAGTACTTC
>.|TRBV9|TRBJ2-5|.
CASSPPSRQETQYF
TGTGCCAGCAGCCCCCCTAGCAGACAAGAGACCCAGTACTTC
>.|TRBV28|TRBJ1-2|.
CASSSGFEGYTF
TGTGCCAGCAGTTCAGGGTTCGAGGGCTACACCTTC
>.|TRBV4-1|TRBJ2-4|TRBD2
CASRPGLAGGIAKNIQYF
TGCGCCAGCAGACCCGGACTAGCGGGAGGGATAGCCAAAAACATTCAGTACTTC
>once|TRBV19|TRBJ2-1|.
CASSIKGLGEVNNEQFF
TGTGCCAGTAGTATAAAGGGCTTGGGGGAGGTTAACAATGAGCAGTTCTTC
>.|TRBV27|TRBJ2-1|TRBD2
CASRLLADSYNEQFF
TGTGCCAGCAGGTTACTAGCGGACTCCTACAATGAGCAGTTCTTC